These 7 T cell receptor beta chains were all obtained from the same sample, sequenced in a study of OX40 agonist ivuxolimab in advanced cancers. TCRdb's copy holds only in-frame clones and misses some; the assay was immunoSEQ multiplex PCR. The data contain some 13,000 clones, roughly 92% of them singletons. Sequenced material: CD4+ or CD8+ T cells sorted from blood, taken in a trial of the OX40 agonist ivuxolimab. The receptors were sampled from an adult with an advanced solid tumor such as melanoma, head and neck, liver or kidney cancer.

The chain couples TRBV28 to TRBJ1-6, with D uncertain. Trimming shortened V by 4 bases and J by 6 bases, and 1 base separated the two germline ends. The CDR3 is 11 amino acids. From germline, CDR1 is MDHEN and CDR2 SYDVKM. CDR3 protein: CASSSNSPLHF. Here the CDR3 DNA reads TGTGCCAGCAGTTCTAATTCACCCCTCCACTTT.

The CDR3 spells CASSQVGITGANVLTF. The CDR3 region has the DNA TGTGCCAGCAGCCAAGTAGGGATTACTGGGGCCAACGTCCTGACTTTC. The V call is TRBV14, the J call TRBJ2-6; D gene unclear. Germline assignment: CDR1 SGHDN and CDR2 FVKESK. The CDR3 length is 16 residues. V dropped 1 base and J dropped 2 bases, with 9 bases sitting between them.

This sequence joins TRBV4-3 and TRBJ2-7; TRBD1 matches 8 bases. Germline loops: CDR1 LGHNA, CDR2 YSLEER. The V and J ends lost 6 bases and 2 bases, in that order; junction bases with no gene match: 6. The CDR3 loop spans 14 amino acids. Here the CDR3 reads CASSYGTGAYEQYF. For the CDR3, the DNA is TGCGCCAGCAGTTACGGGACAGGTGCCTACGAGCAGTACTTC.

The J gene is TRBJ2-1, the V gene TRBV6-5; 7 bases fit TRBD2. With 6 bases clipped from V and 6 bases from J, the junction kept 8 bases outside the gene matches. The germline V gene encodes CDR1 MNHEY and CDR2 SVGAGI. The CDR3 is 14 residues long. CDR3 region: CASSLGRGSNEQFF. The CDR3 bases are TGTGCCAGCAGCCTAGGGCGGGGGAGCAATGAGCAGTTCTTC.

The CDR3 loop reads CASSPPDRGRYEQYF. The DNA of the CDR3 is TGTGCCAGCAGCCCCCCGGACAGGGGACGTTACGAGCAGTACTTC. The chain has TRBV11-2 and TRBJ2-7, with 9 positions matching TRBD1. V was pared by 5 bases and J by 4 bases, with 9 bases of the junction left unmatched. The CDR3 runs to 15 residues. Germline loops: CDR1 SGHAT, CDR2 FQNNGV.

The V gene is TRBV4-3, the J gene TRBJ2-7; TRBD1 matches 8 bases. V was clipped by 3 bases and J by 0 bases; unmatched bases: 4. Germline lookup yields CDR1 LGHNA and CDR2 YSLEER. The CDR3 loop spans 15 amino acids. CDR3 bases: TGCGCCAGCAGCCAGGATACAGGGGGCTCCTACGAGCAGTACTTC. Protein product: CASSQDTGGSYEQYF.

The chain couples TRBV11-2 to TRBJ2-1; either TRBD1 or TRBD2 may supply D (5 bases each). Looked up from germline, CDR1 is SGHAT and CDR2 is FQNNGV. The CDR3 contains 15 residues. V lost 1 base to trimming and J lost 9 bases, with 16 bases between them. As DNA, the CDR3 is TGTGCCAGCAGCTTAGGTTCGGGGACGAGGGGTGAGCAGTTCTTC. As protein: CASSLGSGTRGEQFF.